A single sample gave rise to the 26 T cell receptor beta chains below, sequenced in a study of technical replicates of blood from a handful of donors. TCRdb keeps only in-frame clones here, not all; method: immunoSEQ multiplex PCR. The sample yields 70,000 to 85,000 clones, around 97% seen once. Sequencing was carried out using T cells isolated from PBMCs. The receptors shown here come from a human donor in good health.

The chain couples TRBV5-6 to TRBJ1-2; tentative D call: TRBD1 (5 bases). The CDR3 is 14 residues long. CDR1 SGHDT and CDR2 YYEEEE come from the germline V gene. The V end lost 4 bases, the J end lost 4 bases, and 14 bases lay between the germline ends. CDR3 region: CASSQQEGLYGYTF. The CDR3 DNA reads as TGTGCCAGCAGCCAACAGGAAGGCCTCTATGGCTACACCTTC.

This chain links TRBV7-8 with TRBJ1-5, with TRBD1 matching over 7 bases. The germline gives CDR1 SGHVS, CDR2 FQNEAQ. V lost 1 base, J lost 4 bases, and 7 bases stayed unmatched. The CDR3 contains 16 residues. DNA for the CDR3: TGTGCCAGCAGCTTAGGTCCCAGGGGGGAAAATCAGCCCCAGCATTTT. Translated, it gives CASSLGPRGENQPQHF.

The chain couples TRBV28 to TRBJ1-2, with TRBD1 matching 10 bases. V trimming: 6 bases; J trimming: 7 bases; junction bases outside the gene matches: 11. CDR1 and CDR2 from the germline V gene are MDHEN and SYDVKM. The CDR3 extends over 15 amino acids. The CDR3 DNA sequence: TGTGCCAGCAGCCTTCTCGGGACAGGGGCTTTTGGCTACACCTTC. Translation: CASSLLGTGAFGYTF.

The chain recombines TRBV28 with TRBJ2-1, with 10 nucleotides matching TRBD1. Germline V gene sequence: CDR1 MDHEN, CDR2 SYDVKM. The CDR3 loop spans 18 amino acids. The J segment lost 7 bases and the V segment lost 2 bases, leaving 14 bases of the junction unmatched. This CDR3 reads CASSLIKARGQGGNEQFF. DNA of the CDR3: TGTGCCAGCAGTTTAATTAAAGCGCGAGGACAGGGGGGGAATGAGCAGTTCTTC.

The chain links TRBV10-3 to TRBJ1-1, with 9 bases lining up with TRBD1. The CDR3 is 17 residues long. Per germline, CDR1 ENHRY and CDR2 SYGVKD. The V and J ends lost 5 bases and 4 bases, in that order; junction bases with no gene match: 14. The CDR3 loop reads CAISRTGGAYLPTEAFF. Written as DNA, the CDR3 is TGTGCCATCAGTAGAACAGGGGGCGCATACCTCCCCACTGAAGCTTTCTTT.

This chain joins TRBV30 and TRBJ2-5, with no clear D. CDR1 GTSNPN and CDR2 SVGIG come from the germline V gene (reference sequence). There are 12 residues in the CDR3. V lost 0 bases, J lost 5 bases, and 7 bases lay in between. The CDR3 reads CAWSVLGETQYF. In nucleotides, the CDR3 is TGTGCCTGGAGTGTTCTCGGGGAGACCCAGTACTTC.

This rearrangement joins TRBV11-3 to TRBJ2-2, with D hard to call. In germline, CDR1 is SGHNT, CDR2 YENEEA. This CDR3 is 14 amino acids long. V lost 4 bases, J lost 2 bases, and 8 bases lay in between. CDR3 amino acids: CASSYGPNTGELFF. The DNA of the CDR3 is TGTGCCAGCAGCTATGGCCCCAACACCGGGGAGCTGTTTTTT. The whole variable domain, filled in from reference TRBV11-3 and TRBJ2-2, reads EAGVVQSPRYKIIEKKQPVAFWCNPISGHNTLYWYLQNLGQGPELLIRYENEEAVDDSQLPKDRFSAERLKGVDSTLKIQPAELGDSAVYLCASSYGPNTGELFFGEGSRLTVL.

Here the CDR3 reads CASSQFREVETQYF. In nucleotides, the CDR3 is TGCGCCAGCAGCCAGTTCAGGGAGGTGGAGACCCAGTACTTC. The chain has TRBV4-1 and TRBJ2-5; TRBD2 might be the D (6 bases). CDR1 MGHRA and CDR2 YSYEKL come from the germline V gene. CDR3 length equals 14 residues. The V end lost 3 bases, the J end lost 5 bases, and 13 bases lay between the germline ends.

The chain is built from TRBV5-1 and TRBJ1-2, with D unresolved. The germline CDR1 and CDR2 sequences are SGHRS and YFSETQ. CDR3 size: 16 residues. Deletions cut 5 bases from V and 4 bases from J, with 21 bases between. The CDR3 DNA follows: TGCGCCAGCAGGCTCGGAGGTTCTAGGAATAGCTATGGCTACACCTTC. Its protein product is CASRLGGSRNSYGYTF.

The rearrangement links TRBV4-1 to TRBJ2-4; 8 nucleotides agree with TRBD1. The germline V gene has CDR1 MGHRA and CDR2 YSYEKL. Trimming took 0 bases from V and 5 from J; bases not matched to a gene: 6. CDR3 size: 16 residues. CDR3 amino acids: CASSQDHYRGENIQYF. The CDR3, as DNA: TGCGCCAGCAGCCAAGATCATTACAGGGGGGAAAACATTCAGTACTTC.

This clone is a singleton in its sample. This chain joins TRBV5-1 and TRBJ2-2, with 9 bases identical to TRBD1. This CDR3 region has 16 residues. V lost 2 bases, J lost 4 bases, and 6 bases stayed unmatched. The germline gives CDR1 SGHRS, CDR2 YFSETQ. For the CDR3, the DNA is TGCGCCAGCAGCTTCTCGGGACAGGGAGTCACCGGGGAGCTGTTTTTT. This translates into CASSFSGQGVTGELFF. The full variable domain, rest sourced from reference TRBV5-1 and TRBJ2-2, is KAGVTQTPRYLIKTRGQQVTLSCSPISGHRSVSWYQQTPGQGLQFLFEYFSETQRNKGNFPGRFSGRQFSNSRSEMNVSTLELGDSALYLCASSFSGQGVTGELFFGEGSRLTVL.

The V gene is TRBV19, the J gene TRBJ1-5, with TRBD1 matching over 7 bases. The V and J ends lost 3 bases and 4 bases, in that order; junction bases with no gene match: 6. The germline V gene has CDR1 LNHDA and CDR2 SQIVND (reference sequence). This CDR3 comprises 15 residues. In nucleotides, the CDR3 is TGTGCCAGTAGTATTCAGGGGGGCGGTAATCAGCCCCAGCATTTT. Translating gives CASSIQGGGNQPQHF.

The V call is TRBV5-1, the J call TRBJ1-2, with 7 bases matching TRBD1. CDR1 and CDR2 (germline): SGHRS, YFSETQ. V was pared by 1 base and J by 4 bases, with 7 bases of the junction left unmatched. The length of the CDR3 is 15 residues. CDR3 nucleotide sequence: TGCGCCAGCAGCTTGAGAGGGACAGATGTCTATGGCTACACCTTC. Translating gives CASSLRGTDVYGYTF. The variable domain in full, completed from reference TRBV5-1 and TRBJ1-2, reads KAGVTQTPRYLIKTRGQQVTLSCSPISGHRSVSWYQQTPGQGLQFLFEYFSETQRNKGNFPGRFSGRQFSNSRSEMNVSTLELGDSALYLCASSLRGTDVYGYTFGSGTRLTVV.

V is TRBV10-2 and J is TRBJ1-4; weak D call: TRBD1 (6 bases). V dropped 7 bases and J dropped 5 bases, with 14 bases sitting between them. The germline gives CDR1 WSHSY, CDR2 SAAADI. The CDR3 spans 14 residues. CDR3 in amino acids: CASTTGIWNEKLFF. The CDR3 bases are TGCGCCAGCACCACAGGGATTTGGAATGAAAAACTGTTTTTT.

The J gene is TRBJ2-5, the V gene TRBV29-1; maybe TRBD1 (5 bases). Germline CDR1 and CDR2: SQVTM and ANQGSEA. This CDR3 has 13 amino acids. V lost 4 bases to trimming and J lost 4 bases, with 13 bases between them. The CDR3 sequence is CSVGQGGPETQYF. CDR3 bases: TGCAGCGTTGGGCAGGGTGGGCCAGAGACCCAGTACTTC.

This chain links TRBV2 with TRBJ2-3, with a tentative D call TRBD2 (6 bases). CDR3 size: 15 residues. The germline V and J ends were trimmed by 6 bases and 2 bases, with 15 bases remaining between them. Germline V gene sequence: CDR1 SNHLY, CDR2 FYNNEI. Written as DNA, the CDR3 is TGTGCCAGCAGCTTTAGCGGAAGGGACACAGATACGCAGTATTTT. Protein: CASSFSGRDTDTQYF.

This chain uses TRBV5-1 with TRBJ1-1; no clear D gene. CDR3 length: 14 amino acids. Trimming cost V 2 bases and J 1 base, with 9 bases left between them. The V gene's germline CDR1 is SGHRS and CDR2 YFSETQ. Here the CDR3 DNA reads TGCGCCAGCAGCTTTGAGGTGAGGAACACTGAAGCTTTCTTT. As protein: CASSFEVRNTEAFF.

V gene TRBV19 combines with J gene TRBJ2-2; 7 bases match TRBD2. V lost 10 bases to trimming and J lost 1 base; unmatched junction nucleotides: 6. Germline V gives CDR1 LNHDA, CDR2 SQIVND (reference sequence). This CDR3 has 14 amino acids. The chain's CDR3 is CATSAGRNTGELFF. In DNA form, the CDR3 reads TGTGCCACTTCAGCGGGGCGGAACACCGGGGAGCTGTTTTTT.

The genes are TRBV5-4 and TRBJ2-7; 7 positions agree with TRBD2. Germline CDR1 and CDR2: SGHNT and YYREEE (reference sequence). The CDR3 totals 16 residues. V lost 1 base, J lost 2 bases, and 9 bases stayed unmatched. In DNA form, the CDR3 reads TGTGCCAGCAGCTTGAATGTTCTAGCGGTAACCTACGAGCAGTACTTC. Protein sequence: CASSLNVLAVTYEQYF.

The gene calls are TRBV7-9 and TRBJ2-7, with 9 bases aligning to TRBD2. Trimming took 2 bases from V and 6 from J; bases not matched to a gene: 5. In germline, CDR1 is SEHNR, CDR2 FQNEAQ (reference sequence). The CDR3 is 14 residues long. The CDR3 region is CASSLLAGAFEQYF. The CDR3 bases are TGTGCCAGCAGCTTATTAGCGGGAGCTTTCGAGCAGTACTTC.

The chain combines TRBV5-1 with TRBJ2-3; the D gene is possibly TRBD1 (6 bases). Germline CDR1 reads SGHRS; CDR2 reads YFSETQ. The CDR3 spans 16 residues. V gave up 4 bases and J gave up 3 bases, with 18 bases separating them. The CDR3 nucleotides read TGCGCCAGCAGCCCAGGGGCGGTATCAGGAACAGATACGCAGTATTTT. Its protein product is CASSPGAVSGTDTQYF.

The V call is TRBV2, the J call TRBJ2-5, with 9 bases lining up with TRBD2. J gave up 0 bases and V 3 bases, and 2 bases lay outside the gene matches. From germline, CDR1 is SNHLY and CDR2 FYNNEI. The CDR3 has 15 amino acids. This CDR3 reads CASSEERGDQETQYF. DNA for the CDR3: TGTGCCAGCAGTGAGGAGCGGGGGGACCAAGAGACCCAGTACTTC.

The rearrangement joins TRBV5-6 to TRBJ2-3; perhaps TRBD1 as D (6 bases). Between the trimmed V and J ends, which lost 4 bases and 4 bases, there was a span of 13 bases. The CDR3 has 14 residues. The germline V gene has CDR1 SGHDT and CDR2 YYEEEE. In nucleotides, the CDR3 is TGTGCCAGCAGCACCCGTACAGGGTCAGATACGCAGTATTTT. Encoded protein: CASSTRTGSDTQYF.

This clone was observed a single time. The V call is TRBV5-1, the J call TRBJ2-7; 11 nucleotides line up with TRBD1. The V segment lost 3 bases and the J segment 7 bases; nucleotides outside the gene matches: 9. There are 15 residues in the CDR3. The V gene's germline CDR1 is SGHRS and CDR2 YFSETQ. This chain's CDR3 is CASSYAGTGGQEQYF. In nucleotides, the CDR3 is TGCGCCAGCAGCTACGCCGGGACAGGGGGTCAGGAGCAGTACTTC.

The chain carries TRBV2 and TRBJ2-7, with D possibly being TRBD1 (5 bases). The ends were cut back, 10 bases at V and 0 bases at J, with 13 bases in the middle. This CDR3 comprises 13 residues. CDR1 and CDR2 (germline): SNHLY, FYNNEI. CDR3 in DNA: TGTGCCACTGTACAGGAGAGCTCCTACGAGCAGTACTTC. Amino acids: CATVQESSYEQYF.

This chain connects TRBV9 to TRBJ2-3; 14 positions match TRBD2. CDR1 is SGDLS and CDR2 is YYNGEE in the germline V gene. CDR3 size: 16 residues. V was clipped by 0 bases and J by 7 bases; unmatched bases: 4. The CDR3, as DNA: TGTGCCAGCAGCGTAGACTGGACTAGCGGGGGGTATACGCAGTATTTT. Translating gives CASSVDWTSGGYTQYF.